This entry lists 29 T cell receptor beta chains sequenced from one sample in a study of blood T cells in healthy people across ages. It was with a sample-barcoded 5' primer and a J-beta primer mix that a second PCR of roughly 7 to 12 cycles was run. Each CDR3 protein gets one entry after TCRdb re-called the 5' RACE reads with MiXCR. Found here are just over 1 million distinct CDR3 sequences, more than 40% of them singletons; the top ten hold 15% to 20%. The sequencing sample was made of blood. All receptors derive from a woman between 55 and 75 years old in good health.

Notes on this clonotype: A much larger clone differs from this one at a single base, so this may be a read error. This chain joins TRBV7-2 and TRBJ1-2; tentative D call: TRBD1 (6 bases). The V and J ends lost 0 bases and 6 bases respectively, with 11 bases between them. Germline values: CDR1 SGHTA, CDR2 FQGNSA. This CDR3 has 14 residues. The CDR3 loop reads CASSLAQGHHGYTF. The DNA of the CDR3 is TGTGCCAGCAGCTTAGCCCAGGGGCACCATGGCTACACCTTC.

In nucleotides, the CDR3 is TGTGCCAGCATAGCAGGGGCCCAAGAGACCCAGTACTTC. This encodes CASIAGAQETQYF. This sequence joins TRBV11-2 and TRBJ2-5; D is perhaps TRBD1 (6 bases). Germline lookup yields CDR1 SGHAT and CDR2 FQNNGV. This CDR3 is 13 amino acids long. With 7 bases removed from V and 1 base from J, the gap between germline ends came to 10 bases.

This chain uses TRBV7-9 with TRBJ2-4; D unresolved. The CDR3 loop spans 19 amino acids. With 0 bases removed from V and 0 bases from J, the gap between germline ends came to 18 bases. The V gene's germline CDR1 is SEHNR and CDR2 FQNEAQ (reference sequence). The CDR3 region has the DNA TGTGCCAGCAGCTTAGCGCTTGGGCTAACCTCCCTAGCCAAAAACATTCAGTACTTC. Translated, it gives CASSLALGLTSLAKNIQYF. The full variable domain, rest sourced from reference TRBV7-9 and TRBJ2-4, is DTGVSQNPRHKITKRGQNVTFRCDPISEHNRLYWYRQTLGQGPEFLTYFQNEAQLEKSRLLSDRFSAERPKGSFSTLEIQRTEQGDSAMYLCASSLALGLTSLAKNIQYFGAGTRLSVL.

This clonotype was seen a few times. The CDR3 region has the DNA TGTGCCAGCAGCCAAAATTTAGCGGGAGTTTCCGAGCAGTACTTC. Its protein is CASSQNLAGVSEQYF. The chain carries TRBV3-1 and TRBJ2-7; 9 bases are shared with TRBD2. Losses at the gene ends were 2 bases for V and 6 bases for J; bases not matched to a gene: 8. This CDR3 region has 15 residues. Germline lookup yields CDR1 LGHDT and CDR2 YNNKEL (reference sequence).

The chain employs TRBV29-1 and TRBJ2-1, with unresolved D. This CDR3 has 13 amino acids. Germline lookup yields CDR1 SQVTM and CDR2 ANQGSEA. Trimming pared 3 bases from V and 0 bases from J, leaving 6 bases between. CDR3 sequence: CSVDVYSYNEQFF. In nucleotides, the CDR3 is TGCAGCGTTGATGTATACTCCTACAATGAGCAGTTCTTC.

A few counts support this clonotype. CDR3 sequence reads: CASSHPPTANTEAFF. The CDR3 DNA sequence: TGTGCCAGCAGTCATCCCCCGACAGCGAACACTGAAGCTTTCTTT. The rearrangement joins TRBV6-5 to TRBJ1-1; D may be TRBD1 (5 bases). The CDR3 contains 15 residues. CDR1 is MNHEY and CDR2 is SVGAGI in the germline V gene. V was pared by 5 bases and J by 1 base, with 14 bases between.

This clonotype was counted a few times. This chain connects TRBV10-3 to TRBJ2-7, with a weak D call TRBD1 (6 bases). CDR1 and CDR2 from the germline V gene are ENHRY and SYGVKD. The CDR3 loop spans 15 amino acids. Trimming removed 4 bases at V and 3 bases at J, with 16 bases between. CDR3 nucleotide sequence: TGTGCCATCAGTGCCTTAGGCCTACAGGGCTACGAGCAGTACTTC. Its protein product is CAISALGLQGYEQYF.

Here the CDR3 reads CASTQQGLYEQYF. DNA for the CDR3: TGTGCCAGCACCCAACAGGGGCTCTACGAGCAGTACTTC. The V gene is TRBV11-1, the J gene TRBJ2-7, with 7 bases lining up with TRBD1. V was clipped by 7 bases and J by 3 bases; unmatched bases: 6. Germline values: CDR1 SGHAT, CDR2 FQDESV (reference sequence). This CDR3 is built from 13 residues.

This clonotype was found a few times. The rearrangement joins TRBV6-2 or TRBV6-3 to TRBJ2-7; a possible D gene is TRBD1 (7 bases). The CDR3 is 15 residues long. V was clipped by 2 bases and J by 3 bases, with 14 bases between them. CDR1 is MNHEY and CDR2 is SVGEGT in the germline V gene. CDR3 residues: CASSYAGTVLYEQYF. In DNA form, the CDR3 reads TGTGCCAGCAGTTACGCGGGGACAGTTCTCTACGAGCAGTACTTC.

The genes are TRBV27 and TRBJ1-2; possibly TRBD1 for D (5 bases). Per germline, CDR1 MNHEY and CDR2 SMNVEV (reference sequence). V was clipped by 6 bases and J by 3 bases, with 14 bases between them. CDR3 length: 14 residues. The chain's CDR3 is CASSDGTSDYGYTF. CDR3 nucleotides: TGTGCCAGCAGCGACGGGACGTCGGACTATGGCTACACCTTC.

The chain employs TRBV20-1 and TRBJ2-1, with 9 bases lining up with TRBD2. Per germline, CDR1 DFQATT and CDR2 SNEGSKA (reference sequence). Trimming cost V 5 bases and J 2 bases; bases outside gene matches: 7. The CDR3 spans 15 residues. The CDR3 protein is CSAPLAGATYNEQFF. In nucleotides, the CDR3 is TGCAGTGCTCCCTTAGCGGGGGCGACCTACAATGAGCAGTTCTTC.

CDR3: CSALKSGRSPLHF. CDR3 DNA sequence: TGCAGTGCTCTTAAATCGGGGCGCTCACCCCTCCACTTT. V usage is TRBV20-1 and J usage is TRBJ1-6; a weak D match, TRBD1 (5 bases). The CDR3 length is 13 residues. Trimming took 5 bases from V and 10 from J, leaving 15 bases between them. The germline V gene has CDR1 DFQATT and CDR2 SNEGSKA (reference sequence).

The CDR3 loop reads CASSLGQGGSYGYTF. The CDR3 DNA is TGCGCCAGCAGCTTGGGGCAGGGGGGTAGCTATGGCTACACCTTC. The chain links TRBV5-1 to TRBJ1-2; 7 bases are shared with TRBD1. Germline V CDR1 and CDR2: SGHRS, YFSETQ. This CDR3 comprises 15 residues. Trimming took 0 bases from V and 4 from J; bases not matched to a gene: 6.

This clonotype was observed many times. The V and J genes are TRBV9 and TRBJ2-5, with D perhaps matching TRBD2 (5 bases). Germline values: CDR1 SGDLS, CDR2 YYNGEE. The CDR3 has 15 amino acids. V was clipped by 4 bases and J by 1 base, with 14 bases between them. The CDR3 DNA is TGTGCCAGCAGCCGATGGACTGCTCCCCAAGAGACCCAGTACTTC. This sequence encodes CASSRWTAPQETQYF.

This chain links TRBV4-2 with TRBJ1-1, with 7 bases lining up with TRBD1. CDR1 and CDR2 from the germline V gene are LGHNA and YNFKEQ. This CDR3 contains 15 residues. After removal of 0 bases from V and 9 bases from J, the junction contained 10 bases not matched to a gene. The CDR3 sequence: CASSQEDPGQLKAFF. CDR3 nucleotide sequence: TGTGCCAGCAGCCAAGAGGATCCGGGACAGTTAAAAGCTTTCTTT.

This clonotype has more than one count but fewer than ten. The rearrangement links TRBV20-1 to TRBJ2-7, with D unclear. CDR1 is DFQATT, CDR2 SNEGSKA, per germline (reference sequence). V was shortened by 6 bases and J by 5 bases, with 14 bases between the two germline ends. CDR3 length equals 12 residues. For the CDR3, the DNA is TGCAGTGCAGGGCAGCCGGCGGACGAGCAGTACTTC. As protein: CSAGQPADEQYF.

This clonotype was detected only a few times. This sequence joins TRBV7-2 and TRBJ2-1; D might be TRBD2 (6 bases). This CDR3 contains 15 residues. Germline V CDR1 and CDR2: SGHTA, FQGNSA. Deletions cut 5 bases from V and 10 bases from J, with 21 bases between. The CDR3 protein is CASSPTAWRGPEQFF. For the CDR3, the DNA is TGTGCCAGCAGCCCGACTGCTTGGCGGGGTCCGGAGCAGTTCTTC. The entire variable domain, with the rest obtained from reference TRBV7-2 and TRBJ2-1, is as follows: GAGVSQSPSNKVTEKGKDVELRCDPISGHTALYWYRQSLGQGLEFLIYFQGNSAPDKSGLPSDRFSAERTGGSVSTLTIQRTQQEDSAVYLCASSPTAWRGPEQFFGPGTRLTVL.

DNA of the CDR3: TGCGCCAGCAGCCAAGCTTCTAGCGACTACGAGCAGTACTTC. Residues: CASSQASSDYEQYF. The chain uses TRBV4-1 and TRBJ2-7, with D perhaps matching TRBD2 (6 bases). Trimming removed 1 base at V and 3 bases at J, with 10 bases between. Germline V lookup: CDR1 MGHRA, CDR2 YSYEKL. The CDR3 has 14 residues.

This clonotype has only one observation. At one of its ends the junction is not consistent with the germline gene, which may arise from a read error. This chain connects TRBV19 to TRBJ2-5; maybe TRBD1 (6 bases). Germline CDR1 is LNHDA and CDR2 is SQIVND (reference sequence). The CDR3 contains 15 residues. CDR3 protein: CASSTGITAQETQYF. As DNA, the CDR3 is TGTGCCAGCAGTACAGGGATTACTGCCCAAGAGACCCAGTACTTC.

The table lists this clonotype with a few counts. J is TRBJ2-4 and V is TRBV20-1, with D unclear. V gave up 6 bases and J gave up 3 bases, with 9 bases separating them. This CDR3 is built from 12 residues. In germline, CDR1 is DFQATT, CDR2 SNEGSKA (reference sequence). CDR3 nucleotides: TGCAGTGCACCCTCGGGCAAAAACATTCAGTACTTC. As protein: CSAPSGKNIQYF.

This clonotype occurred a few times. The chain links TRBV29-1 to TRBJ2-3; 7 positions agree with TRBD2. Germline CDR1 SQVTM, CDR2 ANQGSEA. CDR3 length: 14 amino acids. V lost 3 bases and J lost 1; bases outside the gene matches: 4. Here the CDR3 reads CSVDSGIRTDTQYF. The DNA for the CDR3 is TGCAGCGTTGACAGCGGGATCCGCACAGATACGCAGTATTTT.

This clonotype was detected a few times. This chain joins TRBV6-5 and TRBJ2-7; the match to TRBD1 covers 8 bases. The germline V gene has CDR1 MNHEY and CDR2 SVGAGI. The CDR3 totals 14 residues. The V gene end was trimmed by 5 bases and the J gene end by 3 bases; junction bases not matched to a gene: 6. CDR3 amino acids: CASSRTGLGYEQYF. The CDR3 DNA reads as TGTGCCAGCAGTCGGACAGGGTTAGGCTACGAGCAGTACTTC.

This clonotype came up a few times. The rearrangement joins TRBV29-1 to TRBJ2-5; 16 bases are a match to TRBD2. V lost 3 bases, J lost 3 bases, and 7 bases stayed unmatched. Germline V gene sequence: CDR1 SQVTM, CDR2 ANQGSEA. The CDR3 loop spans 17 amino acids. The CDR3 DNA is TGCAGCGTTGACACGGGACTAGCGGGAGGGCCCAAAGAGACCCAGTACTTC. Its protein product is CSVDTGLAGGPKETQYF.

This clonotype was found a few times. This chain joins TRBV20-1 and TRBJ2-1, with 10 bases aligning to TRBD1. V trimming: 4 bases; J trimming: 4 bases; junction bases outside the gene matches: 4. The CDR3 is 14 residues long. Germline V CDR1 and CDR2: DFQATT, SNEGSKA (reference sequence). In DNA form, the CDR3 reads TGCAGTGCTATTCGGGGACAGGGGTACAATGAGCAGTTCTTC. This sequence encodes CSAIRGQGYNEQFF.

The CDR3 loop is CSACRDRGMYEQYF. In DNA form, the CDR3 reads TGCAGTGCTTGCCGGGACAGGGGGATGTACGAGCAGTACTTC. V gene TRBV20-1 combines with J gene TRBJ2-7; 11 bases fit TRBD1. Trimming cost V 5 bases and J 4 bases; bases outside gene matches: 7. Germline V gene lookup returns CDR1 DFQATT and CDR2 SNEGSKA (reference sequence). The CDR3 is made up of 14 amino acids.

This clonotype was seen a handful of times. The V gene is TRBV6-5, the J gene TRBJ1-2, with TRBD1 matching 8 bases. The germline V gene has CDR1 MNHEY and CDR2 SVGAGI. The length of the CDR3 is 15 residues. V lost 7 bases to trimming and J lost 5 bases; unmatched junction nucleotides: 12. The DNA for the CDR3 is TGTGCCAGCACCCAGGAGCAGGGGGCGAGGTATGGCTACACCTTC. It codes for CASTQEQGARYGYTF.

The chain couples TRBV5-1 to TRBJ1-5; TRBD1 agrees at 9 bases. This CDR3 region has 15 residues. V was pared by 4 bases and J by 2 bases, with 4 bases of the junction left unmatched. Germline V gene lookup returns CDR1 SGHRS and CDR2 YFSETQ. The CDR3 coding sequence is TGCGCCAGCAGCGGGGACAGGGTACGCAATCAGCCCCAGCATTTT. Translation gives CASSGDRVRNQPQHF.

Notes on this clonotype: An end of the junction does not agree with germline; a read error may underlie this. CDR3 protein: CASSRSLGAGERFF. The DNA for the CDR3 is TGTGCCAGCAGCCGAAGCCTAGGCGCCGGTGAGCGGTTCTTC. The rearrangement joins TRBV5-6 to TRBJ2-1; D is unclear. Germline CDR1 reads SGHDT; CDR2 reads YYEEEE. This CDR3 comprises 14 residues.

The genes are TRBV30 and TRBJ2-5; no definite D call. Trimming removed 0 bases at V and 2 bases at J, with 4 bases between. Germline CDR1 and CDR2: GTSNPN and SVGIG (reference sequence). This CDR3 has 12 amino acids. The chain's CDR3 is CAWSVEQETQYF. The CDR3 nucleotides read TGTGCCTGGAGTGTCGAACAAGAGACCCAGTACTTC.